These 21 T cell receptor beta chains originate from one sample sequenced in a study of blood T cell repertoires in COVID-19. Libraries were prepared by immunoSEQ multiplex PCR; TCRdb keeps only in-frame clonotypes and omits some of them. This sample has just under 150,000 clones; 84% occur once, and the top ten carry roughly 4.5%. The sequenced sample consisted of peripheral blood. Receptor source: a human donor in a cohort sampled during active COVID-19.

The chain employs TRBV10-1 and TRBJ2-1; 16 bases fit TRBD2. The germline CDR1 and CDR2 sequences are WNHNN and SYGVQD (reference sequence). This CDR3 has 20 residues. V was clipped by 4 bases and J by 7 bases; unmatched bases: 16. The chain's CDR3 is CASSGGGTSGRATAINEQFF. CDR3 nucleotide sequence: TGCGCCAGCAGTGGAGGGGGGACTAGCGGGAGGGCCACCGCGATTAATGAGCAGTTCTTC.

The chain joins TRBV3-1 (or the pseudogene TRBV3-2) to TRBJ1-4; D might be TRBD1 (6 bases). With 4 bases removed from V and 6 bases from J, the gap between germline ends came to 6 bases. Germline V CDR1 and CDR2: LGHDT, YNNKEL (reference sequence). CDR3 length: 12 amino acids. CDR3 sequence (DNA): TGTGCCAGCAGCCGGACAGATGAAAAACTGTTTTTT. Protein product: CASSRTDEKLFF.

In this sample, this clone turned up once. The gene calls are TRBV16 and TRBJ1-6, with 8 bases lining up with TRBD1. Germline V gene lookup returns CDR1 KGHSY and CDR2 FQNENV. CDR3 length equals 19 residues. V shed 0 bases, J shed 4 bases, and the junction held 11 bases outside the gene matches. The CDR3 sequence is CASSQSIGQGQLYNSPLHF. Here the CDR3 DNA reads TGTGCCAGCAGCCAATCTATAGGACAGGGCCAACTTTATAATTCACCCCTCCACTTT.

The chain employs TRBV6-5 and TRBJ2-1, with D possibly TRBD2 on 5 matching bases. V was shortened by 6 bases and J by 8 bases, with 14 bases between the two germline ends. The germline V gene has CDR1 MNHEY and CDR2 SVGAGI. CDR3 length: 13 amino acids. The CDR3 spells CASSNTRADEQFF. CDR3 DNA: TGTGCCAGCAGCAATACTAGGGCGGATGAGCAGTTCTTC.

This clone was seen a single time. The V gene is TRBV3-1 (or the pseudogene TRBV3-2), the J gene TRBJ2-7, with 7 bases identical to TRBD2. Germline V gene sequence: CDR1 LGHDT, CDR2 YNNKEL (reference sequence). V trimming: 0 bases; J trimming: 2 bases; junction bases outside the gene matches: 10. The CDR3 totals 17 residues. The CDR3 sequence: CASSQDAPRRETYEQYV. The CDR3 DNA reads as TGTGCCAGCAGCCAAGATGCCCCACGGCGGGAGACCTACGAGCAGTACGTC.

The chain is built from TRBV3-1 (or the pseudogene TRBV3-2) and TRBJ1-1; no clear D gene. The CDR3 sequence is 17 residues long. Looked up from germline, CDR1 is LGHDT and CDR2 is YNNKEL (reference sequence). V was shortened by 4 bases and J by 0 bases, with 18 bases between the two germline ends. CDR3 DNA sequence: TGTGCCAGCAGCCCCCAGGTGGCACAGAATATGAACACTGAAGCTTTCTTT. Translation: CASSPQVAQNMNTEAFF.

Only a few counts were recorded for this clone. The CDR3 coding sequence is TGTGCCAGCAGCTCTACAGGGATCCGGGGACCCCAGCATTTT. This codes for CASSSTGIRGPQHF. V gene TRBV7-3 combines with J gene TRBJ1-5, with D perhaps matching TRBD1 (6 bases). The germline V gene has CDR1 SGHTA and CDR2 FQGTGA. This CDR3 contains 14 residues. Trimming pared 4 bases from V and 10 bases from J, leaving 17 bases between.

The count of this clone is one. V is TRBV29-1 and J is TRBJ2-1; 8 bases map to TRBD2. CDR1 and CDR2 from the germline V gene are SQVTM and ANQGSEA. V dropped 4 bases and J dropped 4; count of bases not matched to a gene: 6. This CDR3 comprises 14 residues. The DNA for the CDR3 is TGCAGCGTTGTTAGAGCGGGAGCTTACAATGAGCAGTTCTTC. Its protein is CSVVRAGAYNEQFF.

The chain links TRBV10-3 to TRBJ2-3; 15 bases are a match to TRBD2. CDR3 size: 14 residues. From germline, CDR1 is ENHRY and CDR2 SYGVKD. The V gene end was trimmed by 10 bases and the J gene end by 6 bases; junction bases not matched to a gene: 5. The CDR3 region has the DNA TGTGCCAGCCGGGGACTAGCGGGGGGTGATACGCAGTATTTT. Translation: CASRGLAGGDTQYF.

The chain joins TRBV19 to TRBJ2-5; D possibly corresponds to TRBD2 (7 bases). Germline CDR1 LNHDA, CDR2 SQIVND (reference sequence). The CDR3 loop spans 16 amino acids. V lost 6 bases to trimming and J lost 6 bases, with 23 bases between them. The CDR3 spells CASSYGGGRGRKTQYF. DNA of the CDR3: TGTGCCAGTAGCTATGGGGGGGGCAGGGGCCGAAAGACCCAGTACTTC.

This rearrangement joins TRBV6-6 to TRBJ2-1; no clear D gene. The CDR3 contains 14 residues. V was cut by 6 bases and J by 2 bases, with 11 bases left in between. Germline CDR1 reads MNHNY; CDR2 reads SVGAGI (reference sequence). The chain's CDR3 is CASSFNEAYNEQFF. DNA for the CDR3: TGTGCCAGCAGCTTCAACGAGGCCTACAATGAGCAGTTCTTC.

The rearrangement uses TRBV12-3 or TRBV12-4 and TRBJ1-1, with D possibly matching TRBD1 (6 bases). This CDR3 comprises 13 residues. V dropped 3 bases and J dropped 5 bases, with 10 bases sitting between them. The CDR3 DNA follows: TGTGCCAGCAGTTTTACAGGGTTAACTGAAGCTTTCTTT. Protein product: CASSFTGLTEAFF.

The V gene is TRBV29-1, the J gene TRBJ1-1; D gene ambiguous. Looked up from germline, CDR1 is SQVTM and CDR2 is ANQGSEA. This CDR3 spans 13 amino acids. V lost 6 bases and J lost 0, with 11 bases in between. The CDR3 DNA sequence: TGCAGCGTCGTGGGCAGTCTGAACACTGAAGCTTTCTTT. It specifies CSVVGSLNTEAFF.

The chain employs TRBV18 and TRBJ1-6; TRBD1 matches at 9 bases. V lost 7 bases and J lost 14; bases outside the gene matches: 18. Looked up from germline, CDR1 is KGHSH and CDR2 is LQKENI. This CDR3 comprises 16 residues. The CDR3 loop reads CASFTRGDREAFTLHF. CDR3 bases: TGTGCCAGCTTTACCAGGGGGGACAGGGAGGCGTTCACCCTCCACTTT.

The table lists this clone with a count of one. V usage is TRBV6-5 and J usage is TRBJ2-4, with D possibly TRBD2 on 6 matching bases. There are 14 residues in the CDR3. Per germline, CDR1 MNHEY and CDR2 SVGAGI. Trimming took off 8 bases at V and 1 base at J, with 12 bases between the two ends. The CDR3 region has the DNA TGTGCCAGCTACGGGGGAATCGCCAAAAACATTCAGTACTTC. It translates to CASYGGIAKNIQYF.

V and J are TRBV28 and TRBJ1-1, with TRBD1 as a possible D gene (5 bases). V lost 2 bases, J lost 2 bases, and 12 bases lay in between. This CDR3 has 15 residues. Germline V gene sequence: CDR1 MDHEN, CDR2 SYDVKM. CDR3 loop: CASSLPSGYNTEAFF. The CDR3 nucleotides are TGTGCCAGCAGTTTACCCTCAGGGTACAACACTGAAGCTTTCTTT.

The genes are TRBV7-8 and TRBJ1-2, with D maybe TRBD1 (5 bases). CDR1 and CDR2 from the germline V gene are SGHVS and FQNEAQ. The CDR3 covers 15 residues. V was shortened by 5 bases and J by 3 bases, with 16 bases between the two germline ends. The CDR3 region has the DNA TGTGCCAGCAGCCCCTCGGGGGGAGACTACTATGGCTACACCTTC. Its protein product is CASSPSGGDYYGYTF.

The genes are TRBV6-5 and TRBJ2-2; 8 bases map to TRBD2. CDR3 length equals 14 residues. J gave up 6 bases and V 6 bases, and 6 bases lay outside the gene matches. Germline V gene data show CDR1 as MNHEY and CDR2 as SVGAGI. DNA for the CDR3: TGTGCCAGCAGCCCGAGCGGGAGTTCCGGGGAGCTGTTTTTT. Encoded protein: CASSPSGSSGELFF.

The chain uses TRBV6-2 or TRBV6-3 and TRBJ1-5, with D unclear. Germline V CDR1 and CDR2: MNHEY, SVGEGT. Trimming took 0 bases from V and 7 from J, leaving 10 bases between them. This CDR3 region has 14 residues. The CDR3 loop reads CASSYSREGQPQHF. DNA for the CDR3: TGTGCCAGCAGTTACTCGAGGGAGGGCCAGCCCCAGCATTTT.

This clone was detected a few times. The rearrangement joins TRBV29-1 to TRBJ2-7, with a weak D call TRBD1 (6 bases). CDR1 is SQVTM, CDR2 ANQGSEA, per germline. V lost 4 bases, J lost 0 bases, and 13 bases lay in between. CDR3 length equals 14 residues. CDR3: CSVGLGGSSYEQYF. DNA for the CDR3: TGCAGCGTTGGTTTAGGGGGAAGCTCCTACGAGCAGTACTTC.

V and J are TRBV5-6 and TRBJ2-2; D perhaps matches TRBD1 (6 bases). Germline-derived CDR1 and CDR2 are SGHDT and YYEEEE. V was cut by 0 bases and J by 3 bases, with 12 bases left in between. This CDR3 is 16 amino acids long. The CDR3 bases are TGTGCCAGCAGCTTGGCCCCCAGGGGAGACACCGGGGAGCTGTTTTTT. Protein: CASSLAPRGDTGELFF. Filled out from reference TRBV5-6 and TRBJ2-2, the complete variable domain reads DAGVTQSPTHLIKTRGQQVTLRCSPKSGHDTVSWYQQALGQGPQFIFQYYEEEERQRGNFPDRFSGHQFPNYSSELNVNALLLGDSALYLCASSLAPRGDTGELFFGEGSRLTVL.